Listed below are T cell receptor beta chains from one sample, sequenced in a study of identical twins. MiXCR was run by TCRdb on the 5' RACE reads, yielding one entry per CDR3 protein. The sample consists of fewer than 350,000 distinct CDR3 sequences, about 8% of them appearing once. A further study also used this sample, focusing on yellow fever vaccine responses in identical twins.

What was sequenced was memory (CD45RO+) T cells sorted from blood. The source of these receptors is a woman younger than 35 in good health. Both conserved end residues are part of each CDR3. The D gene is left open where the match is weak. Rows may omit the clone size; those that give it use once, few, many or a size class.

v_gene	d_gene	j_gene	abundance	CDR3aa
TRBV5-5	NA	TRBJ1-1	many	CASSSRQRVNTEAFF
TRBV4-2	TRBD2	TRBJ2-3	many	CASSQVLAESDTQYF
TRBV7-9	NA	TRBJ1-2	NA	CASSLGWGNYGYTF
TRBV20-1	NA	TRBJ2-4	NA	CSARDPLQTLAKNIQYF
TRBV5-1	NA	TRBJ2-3	many	CASSFGAGRTDTQYF
TRBV25-1	NA	TRBJ2-6	NA	CASSAAGHFSGANVLTF
TRBV5-6	NA	TRBJ1-1	few	CASTRTPENTEAFF
TRBV7-2	NA	TRBJ1-3	many	CASSFAQFGNTIYF
TRBV28	TRBD1	TRBJ1-3	few	CASRSRDRFAIYF
TRBV7-3	TRBD2	TRBJ2-1	NA	CASSSTGQGGNEQFF
TRBV12-3/TRBV12-4	NA	TRBJ2-4	few	CASSLAGAGNIQYF
TRBV5-1	NA	TRBJ1-6	few	CASSPRGRADSPLHF
TRBV5-1	TRBD1	TRBJ2-2	few	CASSLEAGQGGTGELFF
TRBV20-1	TRBD1	TRBJ2-3	once	CSAIRDRGSADTQYF
TRBV9	NA	TRBJ2-7	many	CASSLSQTPGPRYEQYF
TRBV10-3	NA	TRBJ2-7	few	CAISELESHYEQYF
TRBV6-1	TRBD2	TRBJ2-1	few	CASYLTSGRYEQFF
TRBV2	NA	TRBJ1-2	many	CASSEGEGYGYTF
TRBV5-1	TRBD1	TRBJ2-1	many	CASSSNRGPYNEQFF
TRBV6-1	TRBD2	TRBJ2-1	few	CASSTTSGRIDEQFF
TRBV11-1	TRBD1	TRBJ2-7	NA	CASSLEAGGYEQYF
TRBV15	TRBD2	TRBJ2-1	many	CATSRDGGSFNEQFF
TRBV12-3/TRBV12-4	NA	TRBJ1-3	many	CASSLEGNTIYF
TRBV6-5	NA	TRBJ1-2	NA	CASFGGETGYTF
TRBV7-9	TRBD2	TRBJ2-1	many	CASSPSETSNNEQFF
TRBV3-1	TRBD1	TRBJ2-5	NA	CASRDRVGTQYF
TRBV20-1	TRBD2	TRBJ2-3	few	CSATGTSGTDTQYF
TRBV29-1	TRBD2	TRBJ2-1	many	CSAEIAGTYNEQFF
TRBV24-1	NA	TRBJ2-1	NA	CTISLVGYGSLANEQFF
TRBV5-5	NA	TRBJ1-2	many	CASSLAVKNYGYTF
TRBV5-6	NA	TRBJ2-7	many	CASNKDNYEQYF
TRBV28	TRBD1	TRBJ2-2	few	CASLTGGSDTGELFF
TRBV11-2	TRBD1	TRBJ2-1	few	CASSSTGGSYEQFF
TRBV28	NA	TRBJ2-7	NA	CASSPKGYEQYF
TRBV4-1	NA	TRBJ2-1	many	CASSQEGDFRRSYNEQFF
TRBV5-1	NA	TRBJ2-7	few	CASKGPTGAVGYEQYF
TRBV29-1	NA	TRBJ2-1	many	CSVDRQGPYNEQFF
TRBV29-1	NA	TRBJ2-3	many	CSVKQGPDTQYF
TRBV11-3	TRBD2	TRBJ2-3	NA	CASSSGLAARNTQYF
TRBV15	TRBD1	TRBJ2-5	few	CATSRDGTGQETQYF
TRBV19	NA	TRBJ2-3	few	CASSSGGWGTDTQYF
TRBV4-1	NA	TRBJ2-1	few	CASSPDGVSNEQFF
TRBV7-9	NA	TRBJ1-2	NA	CASSFAGTGVRGYTF
TRBV18	TRBD2	TRBJ2-3	NA	CASSGASGTTDTQYF
TRBV19	NA	TRBJ2-7	NA	CATVESGTSYEQYF
TRBV2	NA	TRBJ2-7	few	CASSEGWSLTNEQYF
TRBV6-1	NA	TRBJ2-3	few	CASSEVVLVAWTSTDTQYF
TRBV6-4	NA	TRBJ1-1	NA	CASSDSQGGGTEAFF
TRBV6-4	NA	TRBJ2-1	NA	CASSISGAANEQFF
TRBV6-6	TRBD2	TRBJ2-4	many	CASSVAGGQIQYF
TRBV25-1	NA	TRBJ2-6	few	CASSGLGSGANVLTF
TRBV4-1	NA	TRBJ2-2	few	CASSTRGRGLNTGELFF
TRBV5-1	NA	TRBJ1-6	many	CASSFDGNNLNNSPLHF
TRBV5-6	TRBD2	TRBJ2-5	NA	CASSSRLAGGQETQYF
TRBV2	TRBD1	TRBJ1-2	many	CASSERQGMGGYTF
TRBV12-3/TRBV12-4	TRBD1	TRBJ1-4	many	CASSSGQGAEKLFF
TRBV7-8	NA	TRBJ2-2	many	CASSAGGKRTGELFF
TRBV28	TRBD2	TRBJ2-1	many	CASSLSSASGKDEQFF
TRBV4-2	NA	TRBJ1-6	many	CASGGTVSSYNSPLHF